The 13 T cell receptor beta chains reported below all come from one sample, sequenced in a study. Each CDR3 protein gets one entry after TCRdb re-called the 5' RACE reads with MiXCR. This table holds roughly 44,000 distinct CDR3 sequences, roughly 29% found once. The sequencing sample was made of memory CD4+ T cells sorted from a lymph node. Indicated subset: memory CD4+ T cells, CD4+CD45RO+CD25-. Receptor source: a female donor with breast cancer.

This clonotype occurred a few times. The chain carries TRBV20-1 and TRBJ2-1; 8 bases map to TRBD2. This CDR3 comprises 16 residues. Trimming took 4 bases from V and 6 from J; bases not matched to a gene: 14. CDR1 is DFQATT and CDR2 is SNEGSKA in the germline V gene (reference sequence). The CDR3 loop reads CSAIPPSGLGANEQFF. The DNA of the CDR3 is TGCAGTGCTATACCACCCTCGGGACTAGGGGCCAATGAGCAGTTCTTC.

This clonotype was observed at least ten times. This sequence joins TRBV6-6 and TRBJ1-3, with a possible D match to TRBD1 (6 bases). CDR1 MNHNY and CDR2 SVGAGI come from the germline V gene (reference sequence). V was clipped by 5 bases and J by 4 bases, with 12 bases between them. This CDR3 is 14 amino acids long. CDR3 protein: CASSRTVRGNTIYF. The CDR3, as DNA: TGTGCCAGCAGTCGGACAGTCAGGGGAAACACCATATATTTT.

This clonotype was seen a handful of times. The chain uses TRBV15 and TRBJ2-1; D possibly corresponds to TRBD2 (5 bases). This CDR3 is built from 15 residues. CDR1 is LNHNV and CDR2 is YYDKDF in the germline V gene (reference sequence). V lost 8 bases and J lost 1, with 15 bases in between. CDR3 amino acids: CATSTMEVSYNEQFF. The CDR3, as DNA: TGTGCCACCTCTACTATGGAGGTTTCCTACAATGAGCAGTTCTTC.

The chain is built from TRBV20-1 and TRBJ2-2; possibly TRBD2 for D (5 bases). CDR1 DFQATT and CDR2 SNEGSKA come from the germline V gene (reference sequence). The ends were cut back, 3 bases at V and 3 bases at J, with 5 bases in the middle. This CDR3 region has 12 residues. The CDR3 bases are TGCAGTGCTAGCGGGGACACCGGGGAGCTGTTTTTT. Protein: CSASGDTGELFF.

The sample holds a few counts of this clonotype. This sequence joins TRBV3-1 and TRBJ1-5; the D gene is possibly TRBD1 (6 bases). There are 15 residues in the CDR3. Germline V gives CDR1 LGHDT, CDR2 YNNKEL (reference sequence). V lost 0 bases and J 1 base, leaving 7 bases between the germline ends. Written as DNA, the CDR3 is TGTGCCAGCAGCCAAGACAGGGGAAGCAATCAGCCCCAGCATTTT. This codes for CASSQDRGSNQPQHF.

The chain couples TRBV6-2 or TRBV6-3 to TRBJ1-2; possibly TRBD1 for D (5 bases). With 6 bases removed from V and 4 bases from J, the gap between germline ends came to 24 bases. The CDR3 sequence is 17 residues long. Germline V gives CDR1 MNHEY, CDR2 SVGEGT. The CDR3 here is CASRDYRSSNLPYGYTF. As DNA, the CDR3 is TGTGCCAGCAGGGATTACAGGAGTTCGAATCTACCCTATGGCTACACCTTC.

This clonotype was observed a few times. This sequence joins TRBV25-1 and TRBJ1-2; D possibly corresponds to TRBD1 (6 bases). Between the trimmed V and J ends, which lost 6 bases and 6 bases, there was a span of 14 bases. This CDR3 contains 13 residues. Germline CDR1 MGHDK, CDR2 SYGVNS. In DNA, the CDR3 is TGTGCCAGCAGATCGGACAGAGTCAATGGCTACACCTTC. Translated: CASRSDRVNGYTF.

A few counts support this clonotype. The CDR3 loop reads CASSLDFYEQFF. The CDR3 DNA reads as TGCGCCAGCAGCTTGGACTTTTATGAGCAGTTCTTC. V and J are TRBV5-1 and TRBJ2-1, with no clear D. Germline values: CDR1 SGHRS, CDR2 YFSETQ. The ends were cut back, 0 bases at V and 8 bases at J, with 6 bases in the middle. The CDR3 runs 12 residues.

The chain is built from TRBV20-1 and TRBJ1-2; the D is unclear. This CDR3 has 12 residues. CDR1 DFQATT and CDR2 SNEGSKA come from the germline V gene (reference sequence). Trimming left V 7 bases short and J 5 bases short, with 14 bases between. Here the CDR3 DNA reads TGCAGTGGCCCCATGGGGAGTTATGGCTACACCTTC. As protein: CSGPMGSYGYTF.

In DNA form, the CDR3 reads TGTGCCAGCAGTACCCTTTCTGGGGCCAACGTCCTGACTTTC. Its protein is CASSTLSGANVLTF. The rearrangement links TRBV28 to TRBJ2-6; no clear D gene. Trimming shortened V by 5 bases and J by 1 base, and 6 bases separated the two germline ends. Germline CDR1 reads MDHEN; CDR2 reads SYDVKM. The CDR3 contains 14 residues.

This clonotype was picked up a small number of times. The V and J genes are TRBV7-2 and TRBJ2-1, with 9 bases identical to TRBD2. V lost 5 bases and J lost 4; bases outside the gene matches: 9. This CDR3 contains 16 residues. CDR1 SGHTA and CDR2 FQGNSA come from the germline V gene. This chain's CDR3 is CASSPSAGGMYNEQFF. The CDR3 DNA reads TGTGCCAGCAGCCCTTCGGCGGGAGGGATGTACAATGAGCAGTTCTTC.

The rearrangement links TRBV4-1 to TRBJ1-2, with TRBD1 matching 12 bases. V lost 1 base to trimming and J lost 5 bases; unmatched junction nucleotides: 8. Germline V gene data show CDR1 as MGHRA and CDR2 as YSYEKL. The CDR3 spans 17 residues. In DNA form, the CDR3 reads TGCGCCAGCAGCCAAGCTATAGGGACAGGGGGCGATTATGGCTACACCTTC. Its protein product is CASSQAIGTGGDYGYTF.

In DNA form, the CDR3 reads TGTGCCAGCAGCCCCATGACTAGTGTGGAGACCCAGTACTTC. Protein product: CASSPMTSVETQYF. The chain recombines TRBV7-8 with TRBJ2-5; a possible D gene is TRBD2 (6 bases). V lost 5 bases and J lost 5, with 15 bases in between. This CDR3 is built from 14 residues. The V gene's germline CDR1 is SGHVS and CDR2 FQNEAQ.